This T cell receptor beta chain was recorded in a study of blood T cell repertoires in COVID-19. Across the study: COVID-19 samples, acute and convalescent, were from the United States, Italy and Spain. T cells, B-cell-depleted T cells, or PBMCs provided the cDNA or gDNA that served as material.

Original handling: Reference gene primers were amplified, and this amplification served to estimate nucleated cell counts. Produced via immunoSEQ multiplex PCR; TCRdb's table is partial and in-frame only. Clone size and V and J calls were adopted from that table, with D and trimming inferred from the DNA. The profile shows about 330,000 clones, 75% to 90% of them singletons. This CDR3 has 15 residues. Germline loops: CDR1 MDHEN, CDR2 SYDVKM. V dropped 2 bases and J dropped 13; count of bases not matched to a gene: 12. Participant-reported clinical history was the basis for cohort assignment. The chain joins TRBV28 to TRBJ1-4, with TRBD1 identical over 8 bases. The sequenced sample consisted of PBMCs or T cells enriched from blood (not recorded which). The TCR originated in a man under 40 who had recovered from COVID-19. The CDR3 here is CASSLTGQGIEGLFF. The CDR3 bases are TGTGCCAGCAGTTTAACCGGACAGGGTATAGAAGGACTGTTTTTT.